The 2 T cell receptor beta chains given below trace back to one sample, sequenced in a study of T cells in Graves' hyperthyroidism and ophthalmopathy. Template material for amplifying TCR beta CDR3 regions consisted of RNA transcripts. Using the HTBI primer set, a first-round RT-PCR was run on the TCR CDR3. MiXCR, applied by TCRdb to the multiplex PCR reads, yields one record per CDR3 protein. This table holds some 550,000 distinct CDR3 sequences, more than 15% found once. The specimen sequenced was blood. Every receptor here comes from a woman aged 40 to 50 with Graves' ophthalmopathy.

Worth noting for this clonotype: This may be a read error, as it is one base from a much larger clone. CDR3 in DNA: TGTGCCAGCGGGGAACAGGGGCATAGCAATCAGCCCCAGCATTTT. Residues: CASGEQGHSNQPQHF. J is TRBJ1-5 and V is TRBV28; 7 bases fit TRBD1. The CDR3 loop spans 15 amino acids. The germline V gene has CDR1 MDHEN and CDR2 SYDVKM. The V segment lost 8 bases and the J segment 0 bases; nucleotides outside the gene matches: 7. The entire variable domain, with the rest obtained from reference TRBV28 and TRBJ1-5, is as follows: DVKVTQSSRYLVKRTGEKVFLECVQDMDHENMFWYRQDPGLGLRLIYFSYDVKMKEKGDIPEGYSVSREKKERFSLILESASTNQTSMYLCASGEQGHSNQPQHFGDGTRLSIL.

This clonotype was counted between two and nine times. This rearrangement joins TRBV20-1 to TRBJ2-1; D is perhaps TRBD1 (6 bases). This CDR3 has 15 amino acids. Deletions cut 1 base from V and 3 bases from J, with 13 bases between. Germline lookup yields CDR1 DFQATT and CDR2 SNEGSKA (reference sequence). CDR3 in amino acids: CSARVRGEGYNEQFF. The CDR3 DNA reads TGCAGTGCTAGAGTCAGGGGAGAGGGCTACAATGAGCAGTTCTTC.